These T cell receptor beta chains were read from a single sample in a study of T cells in Graves' hyperthyroidism and ophthalmopathy. TCRdb independently ran MiXCR on the multiplex PCR reads; one entry per CDR3 protein. The table lists more than 350,000 distinct CDR3 sequences, approximately 16% of them singletons. The sequenced material came from blood. The receptors come from a woman aged 60-75 years with Graves' ophthalmopathy. The CDR3 runs from the conserved cysteine through the conserved F or W. D genes are given only for firm matches. Clone size is not always given. Where it is, it says once, few, many or a class for expanded clones.

J gene,clone size,D gene,V gene,CDR3 protein,CDR3 DNA
TRBJ1-5,few,.,TRBV5-6,CASSSRSGERPQHF,TGTGCCAGCAGCTCAAGGTCGGGGGAGCGGCCCCAGCATTTT
TRBJ1-2,.,.,TRBV6-5,CASTSSRQPINYGYTF,TGTGCCAGCACGTCCTCGAGGCAACCGATAAACTATGGCTACACCTTC
TRBJ2-3,.,.,TRBV5-1,CASSRGTEVTQYF,TGCGCCAGCAGCAGAGGGACCGAGGTTACGCAGTATTTT
TRBJ2-3,many,TRBD2,TRBV7-2,CASSFRSGGSDTQYF,TGTGCCAGCAGCTTTAGGTCGGGAGGGTCAGATACGCAGTATTTT
TRBJ2-1,many,.,TRBV7-2,CASSLHPRGAVSSYNEQFF,TGTGCCAGCAGCCTCCACCCTCGGGGAGCGGTCAGCTCCTACAATGAGCAGTTCTTC
TRBJ1-3,.,.,TRBV2,CASSRTAGNTIYF,TGTGCCAGCAGTAGGACGGCTGGAAACACCATATATTTT
TRBJ2-7,many,.,TRBV20-1,CSARPWGKAYEQYF,TGCAGTGCTAGACCCTGGGGTAAAGCCTACGAGCAGTACTTC
TRBJ2-1,many,.,TRBV6-1,CASSSQDSSYNEQFF,TGTGCCAGCAGTTCCCAGGACAGCTCCTACAATGAGCAGTTCTTC
TRBJ1-1,few,.,TRBV25-1,CASSGSPEGKTEAFF,TGTGCCAGCAGTGGATCGCCAGAGGGGAAGACTGAAGCTTTCTTT
TRBJ2-1,few,TRBD1,TRBV10-3,CAISDLGQGPVSSYNEQFF,TGTGCCATCAGTGATCTGGGACAGGGGCCCGTGAGCTCCTACAATGAGCAGTTCTTC